This TCR beta chain was identified in a study of blood T cell repertoires in COVID-19. TCRdb's copy holds only in-frame clones and misses some; the assay was immunoSEQ multiplex PCR. The table shows about 260,000 clones, with roughly 80% occurring only once. Researchers sorted participants into cohorts using their self-reported clinical history. This CDR3 is 15 amino acids long. Germline loops: CDR1 SGHDN, CDR2 FVKESK. V was cut by 1 base and J by 4 bases, with 13 bases left in between. Sequencing used PBMCs or T cells enriched from blood (not recorded which). The V gene is TRBV14, the J gene TRBJ1-1; no definite D call. The origin of this receptor is a man aged 30 to 39 with acute COVID-19. The CDR3 DNA reads as TGTGCCAGCAGCCAAGCGGGATCGCTGGGCACTGAAGCTTTCTTT. Its protein product is CASSQAGSLGTEAFF.